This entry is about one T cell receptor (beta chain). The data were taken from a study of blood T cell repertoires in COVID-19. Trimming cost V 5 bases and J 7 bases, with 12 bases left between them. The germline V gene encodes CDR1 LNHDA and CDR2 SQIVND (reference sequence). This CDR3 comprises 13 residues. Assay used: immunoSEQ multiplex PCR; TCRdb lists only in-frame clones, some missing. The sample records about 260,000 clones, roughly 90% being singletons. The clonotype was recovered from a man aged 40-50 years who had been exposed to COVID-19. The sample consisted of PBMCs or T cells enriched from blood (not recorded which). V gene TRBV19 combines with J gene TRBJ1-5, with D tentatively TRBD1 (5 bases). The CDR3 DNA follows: TGTGCCAGTAGTGGGGGGGAGTACCAGCCCCAGCATTTT. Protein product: CASSGGEYQPQHF.